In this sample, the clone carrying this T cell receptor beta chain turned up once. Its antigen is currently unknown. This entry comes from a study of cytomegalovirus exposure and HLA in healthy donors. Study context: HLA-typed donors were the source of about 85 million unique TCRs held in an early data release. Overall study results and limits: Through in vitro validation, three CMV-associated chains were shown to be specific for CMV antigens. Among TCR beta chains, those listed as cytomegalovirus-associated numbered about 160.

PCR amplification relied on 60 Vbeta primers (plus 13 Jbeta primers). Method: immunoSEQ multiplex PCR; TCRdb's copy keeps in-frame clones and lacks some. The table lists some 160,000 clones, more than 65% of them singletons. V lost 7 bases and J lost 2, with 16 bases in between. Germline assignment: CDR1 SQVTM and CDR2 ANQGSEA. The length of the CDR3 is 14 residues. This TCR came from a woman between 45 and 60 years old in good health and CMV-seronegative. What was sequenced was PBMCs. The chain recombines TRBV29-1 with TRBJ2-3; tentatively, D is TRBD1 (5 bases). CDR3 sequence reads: CSGDTGSITDTQYF. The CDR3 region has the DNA TGCAGCGGAGATACAGGATCCATCACAGATACGCAGTATTTT.